This TCR beta chain was recorded in a study of T cells in localized non-small cell lung cancer. The CDR3 contains 12 residues. CDR1 SGHDN and CDR2 FVKESK come from the germline V gene. Trimming removed 6 bases at V and 10 bases at J, with 15 bases between. Assay used: immunoSEQ multiplex PCR; TCRdb lists only in-frame clones, some missing. The sample includes tens of thousands of clones, roughly 92% of them seen just once. The V gene is TRBV14, the J gene TRBJ1-1, with D unresolved. The sequencing used peripheral blood, collected before any cancer treatment. This clonotype was obtained from a woman aged 40 to 75 with stage I lung adenocarcinoma. The CDR3 protein is CASREKVGVAFF. The CDR3 DNA follows: TGTGCCAGCAGAGAGAAGGTAGGCGTAGCTTTCTTT.